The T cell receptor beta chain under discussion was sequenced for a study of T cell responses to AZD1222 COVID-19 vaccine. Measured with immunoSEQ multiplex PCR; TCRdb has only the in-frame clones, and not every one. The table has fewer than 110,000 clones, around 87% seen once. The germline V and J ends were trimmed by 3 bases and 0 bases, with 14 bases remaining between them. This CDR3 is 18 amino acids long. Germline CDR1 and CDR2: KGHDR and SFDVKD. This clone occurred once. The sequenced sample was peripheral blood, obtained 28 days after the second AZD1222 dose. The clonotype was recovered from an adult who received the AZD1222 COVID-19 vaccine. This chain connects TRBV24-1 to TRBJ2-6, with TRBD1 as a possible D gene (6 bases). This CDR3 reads CATSDQGHQISGANVLTF. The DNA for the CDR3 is TGTGCCACCAGTGATCAGGGACACCAAATCTCTGGGGCCAACGTCCTGACTTTC.